The TCR beta chain described here comes from a study of beta chain features in type 1 diabetes. Study-level findings and limits: TCRB CDR3s were moderately but significantly shorter in Type 1 diabetes patients in all four CD4+ subsets.

As concerns this clone: Its antigen is not identified.

Sequenced material consisted of expressed TCRB transcripts (all of the isolated RNA was reverse transcribed). Sequenced by immunoSEQ multiplex PCR; TCRdb stores in-frame clones only, minus some. This sample has almost 350,000 clones, with around 8.5% found just once. The sequencing input was central memory CD4+ T cells from blood. The receptor's source is a man aged 25-45 years with type 1 diabetes.

CDR3 DNA: TGCGCCAGCAGCCAAGAGAACCGAGAAACAGATACGCAGTATTTT. Its protein is CASSQENRETDTQYF. This sequence joins TRBV4-1 and TRBJ2-3; D is ambiguous. The germline V and J ends were trimmed by 0 bases and 3 bases, with 10 bases remaining between them. CDR1 and CDR2 from the germline V gene are MGHRA and YSYEKL. This CDR3 contains 15 residues.